A single sample is the source of the 8 T cell receptor beta chains below, sequenced in a study of cytomegalovirus exposure and HLA in healthy donors. Clones were read by immunoSEQ multiplex PCR, and TCRdb kept only the in-frame ones, dropping some. In the table there are roughly 350,000 clones, roughly 90% of which are singletons. The sample taken for sequencing was PBMCs. The receptors were sampled from a young woman in good health and CMV-seronegative.

This clone was picked up a small number of times. The chain joins TRBV13 to TRBJ1-5; D perhaps matches TRBD1 (5 bases). The CDR3 has 14 amino acids. CDR1 and CDR2 from the germline V gene are PRHDT and FYEKMQ (reference sequence). With 5 bases removed from V and 8 bases from J, the gap between germline ends came to 16 bases. DNA of the CDR3: TGTGCCAGCAGCCGGGGGAAGGGGAGTGAGCCCCAGCATTTT. Amino acid sequence: CASSRGKGSEPQHF.

The rearrangement uses TRBV25-1 and TRBJ1-1; unclear D gene. The CDR3 sequence is 13 residues long. V was pared by 5 bases and J by 0 bases, with 7 bases between. Germline CDR1 MGHDK, CDR2 SYGVNS. The CDR3 nucleotides are TGTGCCAGCAGTCAGCAGGTGAACACTGAAGCTTTCTTT. This encodes CASSQQVNTEAFF.

J is TRBJ2-7 and V is TRBV5-1; TRBD2 agrees at 8 bases. This CDR3 is 15 amino acids long. The germline V gene encodes CDR1 SGHRS and CDR2 YFSETQ. V lost 2 bases and J lost 5; bases outside the gene matches: 9. The CDR3 DNA follows: TGCGCCAGCAGCTTAGCGAGCGGGAGAGGGGACGAGCAGTACTTC. This encodes CASSLASGRGDEQYF.

The chain carries TRBV28 and TRBJ2-2; 8 bases map to TRBD1. The CDR3 consists of 15 residues. Germline trimming cut 5 bases from V and 1 base from J; bases unmatched to any gene: 3. CDR1 MDHEN and CDR2 SYDVKM come from the germline V gene. CDR3 DNA: TGTGCCAGCAGTAATACAGGGGGGAACACCGGGGAGCTGTTTTTT. It encodes CASSNTGGNTGELFF.

This chain joins TRBV6-5 and TRBJ1-1, with D unclear. Trimming pared 3 bases from V and 10 bases from J, leaving 15 bases between. The CDR3 loop spans 13 amino acids. The germline CDR1 and CDR2 sequences are MNHEY and SVGAGI. The CDR3 DNA reads as TGTGCCAGCAGTTATTCTTCCGGGTCGGTAGCTTTCTTT. This translates into CASSYSSGSVAFF.

A single count supports this clone. The chain carries TRBV11-2 and TRBJ1-5; 11 nucleotides line up with TRBD1. The CDR3 loop spans 16 amino acids. The junction had 6 bases not matched to a gene; V was cut back by 5 bases and J by 3 bases. CDR1 and CDR2 (germline): SGHAT, FQNNGV. The CDR3 DNA is TGTGCCAGCAGCCCCGGGACAGGGGGGCACAATCAGCCCCAGCATTTT. Amino acids: CASSPGTGGHNQPQHF.

This chain uses TRBV28 with TRBJ2-5; 10 nucleotides align to TRBD1. Germline V gives CDR1 MDHEN, CDR2 SYDVKM. Trimming took 5 bases from V and 2 from J; bases not matched to a gene: 11. This CDR3 has 17 amino acids. The CDR3 DNA follows: TGTGCCAGCAGTCCCGATATCGGGACAGGGGAACAAGAGACCCAGTACTTC. Amino acid sequence: CASSPDIGTGEQETQYF.

This CDR3 reads CASSSAGSGYTF. CDR3 in DNA: TGTGCCAGCAGCTCGGCAGGGTCTGGCTACACCTTC. This chain joins TRBV7-9 and TRBJ1-2; the D gene is possibly TRBD1 (5 bases). CDR1 and CDR2 from the germline V gene are SEHNR and FQNEAQ (reference sequence). The CDR3 contains 12 residues. Trimming stripped 4 bases from V and 7 bases from J, with 10 bases between.